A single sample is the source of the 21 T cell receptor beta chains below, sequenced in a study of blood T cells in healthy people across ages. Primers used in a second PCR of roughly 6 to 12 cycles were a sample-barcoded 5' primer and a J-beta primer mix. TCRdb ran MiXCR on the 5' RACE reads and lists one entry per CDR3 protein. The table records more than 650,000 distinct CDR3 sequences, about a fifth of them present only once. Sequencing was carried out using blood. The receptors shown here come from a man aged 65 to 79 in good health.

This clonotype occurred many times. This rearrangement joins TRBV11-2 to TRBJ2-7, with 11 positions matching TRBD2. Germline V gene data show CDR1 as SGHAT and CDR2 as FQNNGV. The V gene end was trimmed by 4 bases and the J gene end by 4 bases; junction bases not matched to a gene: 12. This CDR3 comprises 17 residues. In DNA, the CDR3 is TGTGCCAGCAGCTCTGGATCTAGCGGGGGGTTTAAGTACGAGCAGTACTTC. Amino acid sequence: CASSSGSSGGFKYEQYF.

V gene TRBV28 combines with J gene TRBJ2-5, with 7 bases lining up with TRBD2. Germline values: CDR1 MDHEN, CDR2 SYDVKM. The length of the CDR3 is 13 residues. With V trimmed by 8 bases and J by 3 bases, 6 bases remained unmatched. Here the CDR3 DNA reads TGTGCCAGCCTCTGGAGCGGGGAAGAGACCCAGTACTTC. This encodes CASLWSGEETQYF.

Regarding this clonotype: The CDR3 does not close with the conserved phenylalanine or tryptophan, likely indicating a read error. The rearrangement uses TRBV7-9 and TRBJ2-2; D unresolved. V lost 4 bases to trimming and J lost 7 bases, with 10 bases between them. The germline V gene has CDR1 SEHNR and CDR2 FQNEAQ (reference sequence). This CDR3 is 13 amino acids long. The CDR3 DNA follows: TGTGCCAGCAGCTCTCTAGACGGCGGGGAGCTGTTTTAT. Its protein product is CASSSLDGGELFY.

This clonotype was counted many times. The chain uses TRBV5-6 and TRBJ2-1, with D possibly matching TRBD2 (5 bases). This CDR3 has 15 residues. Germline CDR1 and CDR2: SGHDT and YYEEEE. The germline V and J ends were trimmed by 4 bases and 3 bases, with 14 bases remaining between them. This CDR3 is CASSPIALDYNEQFF. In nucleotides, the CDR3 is TGTGCCAGCAGCCCTATAGCGTTGGACTACAATGAGCAGTTCTTC. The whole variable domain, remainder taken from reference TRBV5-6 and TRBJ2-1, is DAGVTQSPTHLIKTRGQQVTLRCSPKSGHDTVSWYQQALGQGPQFIFQYYEEEERQRGNFPDRFSGHQFPNYSSELNVNALLLGDSALYLCASSPIALDYNEQFFGPGTRLTVL.

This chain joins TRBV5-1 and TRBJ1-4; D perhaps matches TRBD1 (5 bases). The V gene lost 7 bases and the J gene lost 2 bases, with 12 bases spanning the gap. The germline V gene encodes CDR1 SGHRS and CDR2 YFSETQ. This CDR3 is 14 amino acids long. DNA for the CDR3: TGCGCCAGCCGGAAAGGGGCGACTAATGAAAAACTGTTTTTT. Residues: CASRKGATNEKLFF.

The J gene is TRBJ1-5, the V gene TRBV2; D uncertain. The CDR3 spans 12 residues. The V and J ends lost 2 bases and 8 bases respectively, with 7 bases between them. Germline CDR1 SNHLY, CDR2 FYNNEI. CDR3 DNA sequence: TGTGCCAGCAGTGAAAGCTTGAAGCCCCAGCATTTT. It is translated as CASSESLKPQHF.

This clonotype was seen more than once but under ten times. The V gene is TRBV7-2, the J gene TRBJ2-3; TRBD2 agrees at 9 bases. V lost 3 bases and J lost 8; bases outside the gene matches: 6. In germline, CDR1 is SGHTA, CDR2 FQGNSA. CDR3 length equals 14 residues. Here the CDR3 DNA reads TGTGCCAGCAGCTTCCCCTTGACTAGCGGTACGCAGTATTTT. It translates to CASSFPLTSGTQYF.

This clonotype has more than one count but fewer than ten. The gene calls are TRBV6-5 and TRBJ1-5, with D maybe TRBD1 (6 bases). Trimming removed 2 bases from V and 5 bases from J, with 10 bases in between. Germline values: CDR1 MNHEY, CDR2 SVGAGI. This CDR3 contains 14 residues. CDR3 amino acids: CASSYGGADQPQHF. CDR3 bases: TGTGCCAGCAGTTACGGGGGGGCCGATCAGCCCCAGCATTTT.

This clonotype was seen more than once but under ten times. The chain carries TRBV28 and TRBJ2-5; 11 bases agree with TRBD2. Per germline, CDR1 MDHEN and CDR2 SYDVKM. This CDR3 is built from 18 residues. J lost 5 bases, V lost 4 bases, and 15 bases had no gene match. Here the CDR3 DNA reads TGTGCCAGCAGTTCCTCCGGTGGTAGCGGGAGGGCTAAGGAGACCCAGTACTTC. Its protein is CASSSSGGSGRAKETQYF. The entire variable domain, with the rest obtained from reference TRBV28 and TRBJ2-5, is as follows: DVKVTQSSRYLVKRTGEKVFLECVQDMDHENMFWYRQDPGLGLRLIYFSYDVKMKEKGDIPEGYSVSREKKERFSLILESASTNQTSMYLCASSSSGGSGRAKETQYFGPGTRLLVL.

This CDR3 reads CASSVGYEQYV. The CDR3 bases are TGTGCCAGCAGTGTCGGATACGAGCAGTACGTC. The chain recombines TRBV2 with TRBJ2-7; no clear D. CDR3 size: 11 residues. The germline CDR1 and CDR2 sequences are SNHLY and FYNNEI. Trimming took off 4 bases at V and 4 bases at J, with 5 bases between the two ends.

Here the CDR3 DNA reads TGTGCCAGCAGCCAAGGAAGGGGCCGGTACAATGAGCAGTTCTTC. Translated, it gives CASSQGRGRYNEQFF. The chain employs TRBV4-2 and TRBJ2-5, with D possibly matching TRBD1 (5 bases). TRBJ2-1 matches the DNA end more closely, so the J call is doubtful. CDR3 length equals 15 residues. Germline V gene sequence: CDR1 LGHNA, CDR2 YNFKEQ.

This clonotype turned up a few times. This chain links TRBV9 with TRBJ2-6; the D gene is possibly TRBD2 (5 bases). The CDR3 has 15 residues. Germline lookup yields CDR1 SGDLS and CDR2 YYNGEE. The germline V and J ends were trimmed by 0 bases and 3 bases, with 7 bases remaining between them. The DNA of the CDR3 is TGTGCCAGCAGCGTAGCGGGATTTGGGGCCAACGTCCTGACTTTC. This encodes CASSVAGFGANVLTF.

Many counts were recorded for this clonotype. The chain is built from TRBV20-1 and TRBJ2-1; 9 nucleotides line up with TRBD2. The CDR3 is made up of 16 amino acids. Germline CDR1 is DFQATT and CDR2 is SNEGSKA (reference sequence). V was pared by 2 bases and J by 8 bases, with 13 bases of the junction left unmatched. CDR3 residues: CSARSRIAGVSYEQFF. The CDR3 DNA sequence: TGCAGTGCTAGAAGCCGCATAGCGGGGGTATCCTATGAGCAGTTCTTC.

The CDR3 protein is CASRERLASTDTQYF. Written as DNA, the CDR3 is TGTGCCAGCAGGGAGCGACTAGCGAGCACAGATACGCAGTATTTT. The genes are TRBV2 and TRBJ2-3, with 8 bases aligning to TRBD2. Germline values: CDR1 SNHLY, CDR2 FYNNEI. There are 15 residues in the CDR3. V was clipped by 6 bases and J by 0 bases; unmatched bases: 5.

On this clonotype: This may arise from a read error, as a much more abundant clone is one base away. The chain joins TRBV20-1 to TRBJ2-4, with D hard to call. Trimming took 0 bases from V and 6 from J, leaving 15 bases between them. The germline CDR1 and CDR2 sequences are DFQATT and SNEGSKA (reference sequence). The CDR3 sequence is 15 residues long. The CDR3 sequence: CSARDPYGFGNIQYF. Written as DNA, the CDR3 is TGCAGTGCTAGAGATCCCTACGGGTTCGGAAACATTCAGTACTTC.

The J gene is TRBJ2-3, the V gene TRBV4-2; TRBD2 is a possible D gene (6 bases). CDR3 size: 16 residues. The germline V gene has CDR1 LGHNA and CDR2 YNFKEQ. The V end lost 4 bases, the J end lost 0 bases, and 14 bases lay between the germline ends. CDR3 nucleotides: TGTGCCAGCAGCCTATCTAGCGATACTAGCACAGATACGCAGTATTTT. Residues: CASSLSSDTSTDTQYF.

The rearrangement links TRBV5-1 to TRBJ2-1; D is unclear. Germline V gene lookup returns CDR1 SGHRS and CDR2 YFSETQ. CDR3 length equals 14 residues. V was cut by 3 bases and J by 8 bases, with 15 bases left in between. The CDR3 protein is CASSSTGPLHEQFF. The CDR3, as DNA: TGCGCCAGCAGCTCGACCGGGCCTCTCCATGAGCAGTTCTTC.

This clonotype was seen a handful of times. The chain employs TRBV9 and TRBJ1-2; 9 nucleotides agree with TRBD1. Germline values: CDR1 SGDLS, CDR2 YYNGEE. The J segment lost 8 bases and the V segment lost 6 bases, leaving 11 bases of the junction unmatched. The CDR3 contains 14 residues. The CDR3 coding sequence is TGTGCCAGCAACAAATTACAGGGGGCGGGAGGCTACACCTTC. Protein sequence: CASNKLQGAGGYTF. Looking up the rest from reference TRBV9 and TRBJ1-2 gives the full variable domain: DSGVTQTPKHLITATGQRVTLRCSPRSGDLSVYWYQQSLDQGLQFLIQYYNGEERAKGNILERFSAQQFPDLHSELNLSSLELGDSALYFCASNKLQGAGGYTFGSGTRLTVV.

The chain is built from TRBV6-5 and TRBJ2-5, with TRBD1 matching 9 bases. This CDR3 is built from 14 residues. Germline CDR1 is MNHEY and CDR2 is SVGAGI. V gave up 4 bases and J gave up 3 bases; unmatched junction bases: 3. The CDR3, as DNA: TGTGCCAGCAGTTTCGACAGGGGGGAAGAGACCCAGTACTTC. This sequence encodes CASSFDRGEETQYF.

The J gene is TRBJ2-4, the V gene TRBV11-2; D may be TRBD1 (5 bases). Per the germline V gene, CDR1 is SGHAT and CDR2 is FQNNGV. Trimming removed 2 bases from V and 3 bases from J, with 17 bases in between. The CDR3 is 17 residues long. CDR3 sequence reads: CASSLHPQGDGKNIQYF. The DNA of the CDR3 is TGTGCCAGCAGCTTACATCCTCAAGGGGATGGCAAAAACATTCAGTACTTC.

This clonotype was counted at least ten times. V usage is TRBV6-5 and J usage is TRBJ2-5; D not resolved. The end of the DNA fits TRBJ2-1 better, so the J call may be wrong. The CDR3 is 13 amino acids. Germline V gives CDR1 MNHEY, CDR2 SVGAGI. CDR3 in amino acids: CASSYSVIGEQFF. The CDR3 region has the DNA TGTGCCAGCAGTTACTCGGTTATAGGTGAGCAGTTCTTC.